The clone carrying this TCR beta chain was picked up one time. This specimen belongs to a study of blood T cell repertoires in COVID-19. The germline gives CDR1 WSHSY, CDR2 SAAADI. CDR3 length: 17 amino acids. The ends were cut back, 2 bases at V and 8 bases at J, with 24 bases in the middle. In the authors' methods: Amplification of reference gene primers was used by the study to estimate nucleated cell counts. Profiled with immunoSEQ multiplex PCR; TCRdb holds only in-frame clones, not every one. The DNA gave D and trimming, while V, J and clone size come from that table. The data hold about 250,000 clones, with 86% observed a single time.

The V call is TRBV10-2, the J call TRBJ1-2, with a possible D match to TRBD1 (5 bases). Sequencing used peripheral blood. The sequence was collected from a woman of 80 years or more with COVID-19, enrolled during active disease. CDR3 protein: CASSETMKGTEVRGYTF. The CDR3, as DNA: TGCGCCAGCAGTGAGACGATGAAAGGGACTGAGGTGAGAGGCTACACCTTC.